Presented here are 20 T cell receptor beta chains from one specimen sequenced in a study of cytomegalovirus exposure and HLA in healthy donors. PCR primers comprised 60 Vbeta and 13 Jbeta primers. Sequencing used immunoSEQ multiplex PCR; TCRdb keeps in-frame clones, though not all of them. Here the sample spans roughly 120,000 clones, 15% being singletons. Sequencing used PBMCs. These receptors all stem from a woman in her late teens or twenties in good health and CMV-seronegative.

The sample holds one count of this clone. The junction differs from germline at one of its ends, possibly a read error. Other DNA sequences within the sample encode an identical CDR3. The chain carries TRBV2 and TRBJ1-1; 8 bases line up with TRBD1. The CDR3 is made up of 15 amino acids. Germline CDR1 SNHLY, CDR2 FYNNEI. The CDR3 sequence: CASSPRTGTTTEAFF. The CDR3 DNA reads as TGTGCCAGCAGTCCTCGGACAGGGACGACCACTGAGGCTTTCTTT.

The rearrangement links TRBV2 to TRBJ2-3; 11 nucleotides line up with TRBD2. This CDR3 region has 17 residues. J lost 1 base, V lost 5 bases, and 8 bases had no gene match. Per germline, CDR1 SNHLY and CDR2 FYNNEI. The CDR3 region is CASSYFSGRAGTDTQYF. The CDR3 DNA sequence: TGTGCCAGCAGTTATTTTAGCGGGAGGGCAGGCACAGATACGCAGTATTTT.

This clone has only a few counts. The chain is built from TRBV19 and TRBJ1-1; D is unclear. The CDR3 is made up of 14 amino acids. Germline CDR1 LNHDA, CDR2 SQIVND (reference sequence). V shed 4 bases and J shed 5 bases, with 14 bases lying between them. The chain's CDR3 is CASSTDTRSTEAFF. In nucleotides, the CDR3 is TGTGCCAGTAGTACTGACACCAGAAGTACTGAAGCTTTCTTT. The full variable domain, rest sourced from reference TRBV19 and TRBJ1-1, is DGGITQSPKYLFRKEGQNVTLSCEQNLNHDAMYWYRQDPGQGLRLIYYSQIVNDFQKGDIAEGYSVSREKKESFPLTVTSAQKNPTAFYLCASSTDTRSTEAFFGQGTRLTVV.

This clone showed up just a few times. CDR3 nucleotides: TGTGCCATCAGGCCCGGGACACACCAAGAGACCCAGTACTTC. Its translation is CAIRPGTHQETQYF. The rearrangement uses TRBV10-3 and TRBJ2-5; a weak D match, TRBD1 (6 bases). This CDR3 is 14 amino acids long. Germline CDR1 ENHRY, CDR2 SYGVKD. The V end lost 6 bases, the J end lost 0 bases, and 11 bases lay between the germline ends.

The chain employs TRBV6-1 and TRBJ2-1; a possible D gene is TRBD1 (5 bases). The CDR3 loop spans 12 amino acids. CDR1 is MNHNS and CDR2 is SASEGT in the germline V gene. V was clipped by 6 bases and J by 9 bases, with 12 bases between them. CDR3 protein: CASSPDSPEQFF. CDR3 DNA: TGTGCCAGCAGCCCCGACAGTCCTGAGCAGTTCTTC.

This chain links TRBV10-3 with TRBJ1-1; 7 bases match TRBD1. J lost 4 bases, V lost 4 bases, and 12 bases had no gene match. This CDR3 region has 16 residues. Per germline, CDR1 ENHRY and CDR2 SYGVKD. CDR3 region: CAISADLQGRGTEAFF. CDR3 coding DNA: TGTGCCATCAGTGCGGATTTACAGGGGCGAGGCACTGAAGCTTTCTTT.

This clone appeared a few times. V is TRBV2 and J is TRBJ2-1; 7 nucleotides match TRBD2. Germline lookup yields CDR1 SNHLY and CDR2 FYNNEI. V dropped 11 bases and J dropped 8; count of bases not matched to a gene: 15. The CDR3 length is 14 residues. The CDR3 spells CASLTSGARDEQFF. The CDR3 nucleotides read TGTGCCTCCCTAACGAGCGGGGCCCGGGATGAGCAGTTCTTC.

V gene TRBV2 combines with J gene TRBJ1-1; 10 bases match TRBD1. The junction had 11 bases not matched to a gene; V was cut back by 6 bases and J by 4 bases. This CDR3 comprises 16 residues. Germline V gene data show CDR1 as SNHLY and CDR2 as FYNNEI. The CDR3 coding sequence is TGTGCCAGCAGCGCCGGTCGGACAGGGGGGGTCACTGAAGCTTTCTTT. Amino acids: CASSAGRTGGVTEAFF.

This clone was found a few times. V gene TRBV4-1 combines with J gene TRBJ2-6; TRBD1 is a possible D gene (6 bases). Germline-derived CDR1 and CDR2 are MGHRA and YSYEKL. The V end was cut by 2 bases, the J end by 4 bases, with 21 bases between. This CDR3 is 19 amino acids long. The chain's CDR3 is CASSQRLDEQGPGANVLTF. The DNA for the CDR3 is TGCGCCAGCAGCCAAAGATTGGATGAACAGGGCCCCGGGGCCAACGTCCTGACTTTC.

Only a few counts were recorded for this clone. The rearrangement joins TRBV7-2 to TRBJ1-4; D not resolved. The CDR3 is 15 residues long. Germline assignment: CDR1 SGHTA and CDR2 FQGNSA. Trimming pared 6 bases from V and 0 bases from J, leaving 11 bases between. Here the CDR3 reads CASRRGSATNEKLFF. As DNA, the CDR3 is TGTGCCAGCAGGAGAGGGAGCGCAACTAATGAAAAACTGTTTTTT.

This clone was seen more than once but under ten times. J is TRBJ2-7 and V is TRBV6-1; 9 bases align to TRBD1. The germline gives CDR1 MNHNS, CDR2 SASEGT. The CDR3 has 14 residues. Trimming removed 6 bases from V and 4 bases from J; junction bases left unmatched: 7. The CDR3 region is CASSRGTGLYEQYF. In DNA, the CDR3 is TGTGCCAGCAGCAGAGGGACAGGGTTGTACGAGCAGTACTTC.

In this sample, this clone turned up a few times. The chain links TRBV9 to TRBJ2-1, with 8 nucleotides matching TRBD2. This CDR3 contains 17 residues. V was clipped by 4 bases and J by 0 bases; unmatched bases: 9. The V gene's germline CDR1 is SGDLS and CDR2 YYNGEE. CDR3 nucleotide sequence: TGTGCCAGCAGCCAGAGCGGGGGCCGCAGCTCCTACAATGAGCAGTTCTTC. It encodes CASSQSGGRSSYNEQFF.

In this sample, this clone turned up a few times. The V gene is TRBV4-1, the J gene TRBJ1-4, with 8 bases identical to TRBD1. The trim removed 5 bases at V and 5 bases at J, leaving 7 bases unmatched. This CDR3 is 15 amino acids long. Germline CDR1 reads MGHRA; CDR2 reads YSYEKL. The CDR3 here is CASSARQGWNEKLFF. Written as DNA, the CDR3 is TGCGCCAGCAGCGCAAGACAGGGGTGGAATGAAAAACTGTTTTTT.

J is TRBJ2-3 and V is TRBV5-4; possible D gene TRBD2, 6 bases. The V gene lost 5 bases and the J gene lost 0 bases, with 13 bases spanning the gap. The CDR3 is 15 amino acids. Germline CDR1 is SGHNT and CDR2 is YYREEE (reference sequence). In DNA, the CDR3 is TGTGCCAGCAGTCGGGAGTTGGCTAGCACAGATACGCAGTATTTT. Translating it yields CASSRELASTDTQYF. The variable domain in full, completed from reference TRBV5-4 and TRBJ2-3, reads ETGVTQSPTHLIKTRGQQVTLRCSSQSGHNTVSWYQQALGQGPQFIFQYYREEENGRGNFPPRFSGLQFPNYSSELNVNALELDDSALYLCASSRELASTDTQYFGPGTRLTVL.

This clone was detected only a few times. V usage is TRBV28 and J usage is TRBJ1-2; no clear D gene. Deletions cut 2 bases from V and 2 bases from J, with 9 bases between. Germline CDR1 is MDHEN and CDR2 is SYDVKM. The length of the CDR3 is 14 residues. The CDR3, as DNA: TGTGCCAGCAGTTTAGGTCCCAGAAACTATGGCTACACCTTC. Translated: CASSLGPRNYGYTF.

The chain uses TRBV7-8 and TRBJ2-7; a weak D match, TRBD1 (7 bases). The CDR3 loop spans 17 amino acids. V lost 0 bases, J lost 5 bases, and 20 bases lay in between. Germline V gene data show CDR1 as SGHVS and CDR2 as FQNEAQ. CDR3 DNA: TGTGCCAGCAGCTTAGCGATCGGGGGACAGAGTCACCACGAGCAGTACTTC. Translation gives CASSLAIGGQSHHEQYF.

The J gene is TRBJ2-7, the V gene TRBV27; D possibly corresponds to TRBD2 (6 bases). The V gene's germline CDR1 is MNHEY and CDR2 SMNVEV (reference sequence). The CDR3 length is 14 residues. The V gene lost 5 bases and the J gene lost 0 bases, with 11 bases spanning the gap. CDR3 in amino acids: CASSRRGSSYEQYF. CDR3 in DNA: TGTGCCAGCAGTCGACGGGGGAGCTCCTACGAGCAGTACTTC.

This clone was counted only a few times. V usage is TRBV28 and J usage is TRBJ2-6; 9 bases agree with TRBD2. CDR1 is MDHEN, CDR2 SYDVKM, per germline. V dropped 6 bases and J dropped 0; count of bases not matched to a gene: 3. This CDR3 has 16 residues. The CDR3 DNA sequence: TGTGCCAGCAGAGCGGGAGGCAGCTCTGGGGCCAACGTCCTGACTTTC. The encoded protein is CASRAGGSSGANVLTF.

The chain has TRBV25-1 and TRBJ1-1, with D possibly being TRBD1 (5 bases). Trimming cost V 4 bases and J 4 bases, with 13 bases left between them. The CDR3 covers 14 residues. The V gene's germline CDR1 is MGHDK and CDR2 SYGVNS. In DNA, the CDR3 is TGTGCCAGCAGTGCGCCGGGGGACGTCACTGAAGCTTTCTTT. Protein product: CASSAPGDVTEAFF. The variable domain in full, completed from reference TRBV25-1 and TRBJ1-1, reads EADIYQTPRYLVIGTGKKITLECSQTMGHDKMYWYQQDPGMELHLIHYSYGVNSTEKGDLSSESTVSRIRTEHFPLTLESARPSHTSQYLCASSAPGDVTEAFFGQGTRLTVV.

A few counts support this clone. This chain uses TRBV5-1 with TRBJ2-5, with 9 bases identical to TRBD1. In germline, CDR1 is SGHRS, CDR2 YFSETQ. This CDR3 has 17 residues. V lost 0 bases and J lost 0; bases outside the gene matches: 6. CDR3 in DNA: TGCGCCAGCAGCTTGGGCGTTACAGGGGGCCACCAAGAGACCCAGTACTTC. This codes for CASSLGVTGGHQETQYF.